The 29 T cell receptor beta chains below all came from one sample that was sequenced in a study of T-cell memory formation after mild COVID-19. TCRdb independently ran MiXCR on the 5' RACE reads; one entry per CDR3 protein. Altogether more than 110,000 distinct CDR3 sequences are present, 25% being singletons, with the ten largest covering roughly a quarter. The sequencing input was PBMCs or a T cell subset sorted from them (not recorded which). Receptors were obtained from an adult woman who had mild COVID-19 (a few samples of this study predate the infection). Cell type and time point are not known.

This clonotype has just a few counts. The chain joins TRBV6-5 to TRBJ2-7; maybe TRBD2 (6 bases). The CDR3 sequence is 13 residues long. Germline-derived CDR1 and CDR2 are MNHEY and SVGAGI. V lost 2 bases to trimming and J lost 4 bases, with 9 bases between them. The DNA of the CDR3 is TGTGCCAGCAGTTACGGACTACCGTACGAGCAGTACTTC. As protein: CASSYGLPYEQYF.

The chain joins TRBV4-3 to TRBJ2-7, with D possibly matching TRBD1 (5 bases). Germline values: CDR1 LGHNA, CDR2 YSLEER. CDR3 size: 13 residues. V was pared by 1 base and J by 3 bases, with 7 bases between. The DNA for the CDR3 is TGCGCCAGCAGCCAAGGACAGTTCTACGAGCAGTACTTC. Residues: CASSQGQFYEQYF.

This clonotype was recorded a few times. The rearrangement links TRBV24-1 to TRBJ1-5; possibly TRBD1 for D (5 bases). Between the trimmed V and J ends, which lost 6 bases and 1 base, there was a span of 9 bases. The CDR3 spans 14 residues. The germline V gene has CDR1 KGHDR and CDR2 SFDVKD. The CDR3 region has the DNA TGTGCCACCAGTTTAGGGGCAAGCAATCAGCCCCAGCATTTT. It yields the protein CATSLGASNQPQHF.

This clonotype has only a few counts. V gene TRBV15 combines with J gene TRBJ2-1, with D maybe TRBD1 (6 bases). The V end lost 0 bases, the J end lost 11 bases, and 11 bases lay between the germline ends. CDR3 length: 13 amino acids. CDR1 is LNHNV and CDR2 is YYDKDF in the germline V gene (reference sequence). CDR3 in DNA: TGTGCCACCAGCAGAGACGACGGACAGCAGCAGTTCTTC. This sequence encodes CATSRDDGQQQFF.

This clonotype occurred a few times. The J gene is TRBJ2-1, the V gene TRBV30, with D hard to call. The CDR3 length is 12 residues. V gave up 1 base and J gave up 5 bases, with 6 bases separating them. The germline V gene has CDR1 GTSNPN and CDR2 SVGIG (reference sequence). The chain's CDR3 is CAWSGTNNEQFF. CDR3 DNA sequence: TGTGCCTGGAGTGGGACCAACAATGAGCAGTTCTTC.

V is TRBV29-1 and J is TRBJ2-3, with 11 bases identical to TRBD2. Germline V gene lookup returns CDR1 SQVTM and CDR2 ANQGSEA. The CDR3 is 15 residues long. The junction had 4 bases not matched to a gene; V was cut back by 2 bases and J by 3 bases. The CDR3 here is CSVEPLAGDTDTQYF. The CDR3 DNA reads as TGCAGCGTTGAACCACTAGCGGGGGATACAGATACGCAGTATTTT.

The sample holds many counts of this clonotype. J is TRBJ2-7 and V is TRBV19; D perhaps matches TRBD2 (6 bases). Germline loops: CDR1 LNHDA, CDR2 SQIVND (reference sequence). V shed 6 bases and J shed 0 bases, with 12 bases lying between them. This CDR3 is built from 14 residues. CDR3 sequence (DNA): TGTGCCAGTAGCATCGGAGGGAGCTCCTACGAGCAGTACTTC. Amino acid sequence: CASSIGGSSYEQYF.

This clonotype was seen just once. At one boundary the junction diverges from the germline segment, which might be a read error. The chain links TRBV6-5 to TRBJ1-1; D gene uncertain. The CDR3 runs to 14 residues. Per the germline V gene, CDR1 is MNHEY and CDR2 is SVGAGI. This CDR3 reads CDSTQGRVNTEAFF. The CDR3 bases are TGTGACAGCACCCAAGGTAGGGTGAACACTGAAGCTTTCTTT.

A few counts support this clonotype. V is TRBV12-3 or TRBV12-4 and J is TRBJ2-1; D is uncertain. The CDR3 spans 13 residues. V was cut by 2 bases and J by 9 bases, with 11 bases left in between. The CDR3 sequence is CASSLNVASEQFF. For the CDR3, the DNA is TGTGCCAGCAGTTTAAATGTCGCGAGTGAGCAGTTCTTC.

The rearrangement links TRBV5-1 to TRBJ2-3; 7 positions match TRBD1. Trimming removed 3 bases from V and 3 bases from J; junction bases left unmatched: 7. The CDR3 totals 15 residues. Germline V CDR1 and CDR2: SGHRS, YFSETQ. CDR3 nucleotides: TGCGCCAGCAGCTCGCGGACAGGTCGGACAGATACGCAGTATTTT. It encodes CASSSRTGRTDTQYF.

The gene calls are TRBV18 and TRBJ1-2, with a tentative D call TRBD1 (5 bases). Germline CDR1 KGHSH, CDR2 LQKENI. CDR3 length: 14 amino acids. The V gene lost 0 bases and the J gene lost 3 bases, with 8 bases spanning the gap. The CDR3 DNA reads TGTGCCAGCTCACCACCAGGGGTCGACTATGGCTACACCTTC. It encodes CASSPPGVDYGYTF.

The V call is TRBV29-1, the J call TRBJ1-2; D gene uncertain. Germline CDR1 reads SQVTM; CDR2 reads ANQGSEA. Trimming shortened V by 7 bases and J by 0 bases, and 6 bases separated the two germline ends. CDR3 length equals 11 residues. The CDR3: CSGISNYGYTF. CDR3 DNA sequence: TGCAGCGGGATATCTAACTATGGCTACACCTTC.

This clonotype was picked up a small number of times. The rearrangement uses TRBV25-1 and TRBJ2-1; 7 bases are shared with TRBD2. The V gene's germline CDR1 is MGHDK and CDR2 SYGVNS. V lost 4 bases and J lost 4; bases outside the gene matches: 1. There are 13 residues in the CDR3. CDR3 amino acids: CASSVGGYNEQFF. The CDR3 DNA reads as TGTGCCAGCAGTGTCGGGGGGTACAATGAGCAGTTCTTC.

The rearrangement links TRBV13 to TRBJ1-1; D uncertain. The V and J ends lost 5 bases and 4 bases respectively, with 11 bases between them. This CDR3 is built from 13 residues. CDR1 PRHDT and CDR2 FYEKMQ come from the germline V gene (reference sequence). Here the CDR3 reads CASSDTYATEAFF. CDR3 DNA: TGTGCCAGCAGCGACACCTACGCCACTGAAGCTTTCTTT.

The chain recombines TRBV5-1 with TRBJ2-1; TRBD2 might be the D (6 bases). The CDR3 runs 15 residues. The V end was cut by 6 bases, the J end by 6 bases, with 19 bases between. Germline CDR1 and CDR2: SGHRS and YFSETQ. CDR3 amino acids: CASKTGGNGGNEQFF. CDR3 DNA: TGCGCCAGCAAAACTGGCGGAAACGGGGGCAATGAGCAGTTCTTC. Using reference TRBV5-1 and TRBJ2-1 for the parts outside the CDR3, the full variable domain is KAGVTQTPRYLIKTRGQQVTLSCSPISGHRSVSWYQQTPGQGLQFLFEYFSETQRNKGNFPGRFSGRQFSNSRSEMNVSTLELGDSALYLCASKTGGNGGNEQFFGPGTRLTVL.

This clonotype was detected only a few times. This chain connects TRBV7-3 to TRBJ2-5; 7 positions match TRBD1. The CDR3 loop spans 15 amino acids. J gave up 5 bases and V 5 bases, and 11 bases lay outside the gene matches. Per germline, CDR1 SGHTA and CDR2 FQGTGA. The CDR3 sequence is CASSPGTARKETQYF. CDR3 in DNA: TGTGCCAGCAGCCCGGGGACAGCGCGGAAGGAGACCCAGTACTTC.

This clonotype has a handful of counts. The CDR3 DNA follows: TGCGCCAGCAGCCAAGATCGAGCTGAAGCTTTCTTT. This sequence encodes CASSQDRAEAFF. The J gene is TRBJ1-1, the V gene TRBV4-1; the D is unclear. The CDR3 extends over 12 amino acids. The V gene lost 0 bases and the J gene lost 6 bases, with 5 bases spanning the gap. The germline gives CDR1 MGHRA, CDR2 YSYEKL.

The V and J genes are TRBV15 and TRBJ1-5, with TRBD1 matching over 8 bases. The CDR3 is 17 residues long. CDR1 LNHNV and CDR2 YYDKDF come from the germline V gene (reference sequence). V trimming: 5 bases; J trimming: 0 bases; junction bases outside the gene matches: 9. The CDR3 DNA follows: TGTGCCACCAGCGACCGGACAGGGCTTTATAGCAATCAGCCCCAGCATTTT. Translated, it gives CATSDRTGLYSNQPQHF.

The chain links TRBV12-3 or TRBV12-4 to TRBJ2-1, with 10 bases aligning to TRBD1. The V segment lost 3 bases and the J segment 8 bases; nucleotides outside the gene matches: 10. The CDR3 consists of 16 residues. The DNA for the CDR3 is TGTGCCAGCAGTTTGGGGCGACAGGGGGCAGGTTATGAGCAGTTCTTC. Amino acid sequence: CASSLGRQGAGYEQFF.

This clonotype was observed a handful of times. The chain recombines TRBV5-1 with TRBJ1-1; 8 bases fit TRBD1. V shed 5 bases, J shed 3 bases, and the junction held 6 bases outside the gene matches. CDR1 is SGHRS, CDR2 YFSETQ, per germline. The CDR3 runs to 14 residues. The CDR3 reads CASSDGQGHTEAFF. The CDR3 nucleotides read TGCGCCAGCAGTGATGGACAGGGTCACACTGAAGCTTTCTTT. The full variable domain, in which reference TRBV5-1 and TRBJ1-1 provide the parts outside the CDR3, is KAGVTQTPRYLIKTRGQQVTLSCSPISGHRSVSWYQQTPGQGLQFLFEYFSETQRNKGNFPGRFSGRQFSNSRSEMNVSTLELGDSALYLCASSDGQGHTEAFFGQGTRLTVV.

This clonotype was seen more than once but under ten times. V is TRBV20-1 and J is TRBJ2-3; TRBD2 matches 10 bases. Germline CDR1 is DFQATT and CDR2 is SNEGSKA (reference sequence). V lost 0 bases and J lost 2; bases outside the gene matches: 2. The CDR3 consists of 15 residues. Here the CDR3 DNA reads TGCAGTGCTAGAGAACTAGCGGGATTCACAGATACGCAGTATTTT. Its translation is CSARELAGFTDTQYF.

This clonotype was detected only a few times. This rearrangement joins TRBV12-3 or TRBV12-4 to TRBJ1-2; tentatively, D is TRBD1 (5 bases). The CDR3 spans 16 residues. Trimming took 8 bases from V and 1 from J, leaving 20 bases between them. In DNA, the CDR3 is TGTGCCAGCTCTCATTGGGGGATTTTGGGTAACTATGGCTACACCTTC. This codes for CASSHWGILGNYGYTF.

The rearrangement uses TRBV19 and TRBJ2-2, with TRBD2 matching over 10 bases. This CDR3 has 18 amino acids. J gave up 3 bases and V 6 bases, and 13 bases lay outside the gene matches. Germline lookup yields CDR1 LNHDA and CDR2 SQIVND (reference sequence). The CDR3 region is CASSQNIGLAVYTGELFF. CDR3 sequence (DNA): TGTGCCAGTAGCCAAAACATCGGACTAGCGGTATACACCGGGGAGCTGTTTTTT.

This clonotype came up a few times. J is TRBJ1-5 and V is TRBV3-1, with D uncertain. V was pared by 1 base and J by 0 bases, with 4 bases between. Germline V CDR1 and CDR2: LGHDT, YNNKEL (reference sequence). The CDR3 covers 14 residues. The CDR3 nucleotides are TGTGCCAGCAGCCAAGTTTTTAGCAATCAGCCCCAGCATTTT. It specifies CASSQVFSNQPQHF.

This clonotype has only a few counts. This chain links TRBV7-9 with TRBJ2-1; a possible D gene is TRBD2 (5 bases). CDR3 length equals 11 residues. V was trimmed by 7 bases and J by 9 bases, leaving 10 bases between them. Germline CDR1 SEHNR, CDR2 FQNEAQ (reference sequence). The CDR3 nucleotides are TGTGCCAGCATGTCCGGACTTGAGCAGTTCTTC. Translating gives CASMSGLEQFF.

V usage is TRBV29-1 and J usage is TRBJ1-5, with no clear D. Germline CDR1 SQVTM, CDR2 ANQGSEA. The CDR3 runs to 13 residues. Trimming pared 4 bases from V and 3 bases from J, leaving 10 bases between. The CDR3 protein is CSVGSGLNQPQHF. In nucleotides, the CDR3 is TGCAGCGTTGGGTCAGGACTCAATCAGCCCCAGCATTTT.

The genes are TRBV20-1 and TRBJ2-1, with TRBD2 matching over 8 bases. Losses at the gene ends were 1 base for V and 4 bases for J; bases not matched to a gene: 9. The germline CDR1 and CDR2 sequences are DFQATT and SNEGSKA (reference sequence). There are 16 residues in the CDR3. The CDR3, as DNA: TGCAGTGCTAGAGCCCAGCGGGGGACTCCTTACAATGAGCAGTTCTTC. Protein: CSARAQRGTPYNEQFF.

This clonotype was counted a few times. This chain uses TRBV7-8 with TRBJ1-1, with D perhaps TRBD1 (5 bases). This CDR3 region has 16 residues. Germline-derived CDR1 and CDR2 are SGHVS and FQNEAQ. Trimming took off 4 bases at V and 0 bases at J, with 15 bases between the two ends. The CDR3 spells CASSSPGQALNTEAFF. CDR3 DNA: TGTGCCAGCAGCTCCCCAGGGCAGGCCCTGAACACTGAAGCTTTCTTT. The full variable domain, in which reference TRBV7-8 and TRBJ1-1 provide the parts outside the CDR3, is GAGVSQSPRYKVAKRGQDVALRCDPISGHVSLFWYQQALGQGPEFLTYFQNEAQLDKSGLPSDRFFAERPEGSVSTLKIQRTQQEDSAVYLCASSSPGQALNTEAFFGQGTRLTVV.

This clonotype was picked up a small number of times. This chain uses TRBV20-1 with TRBJ2-1; D may be TRBD2 (6 bases). Trimming pared 6 bases from V and 5 bases from J, leaving 20 bases between. The length of the CDR3 is 15 residues. The germline V gene has CDR1 DFQATT and CDR2 SNEGSKA (reference sequence). The CDR3 protein is CSATGGRPAHNEQFF. The CDR3, as DNA: TGCAGTGCAACTGGAGGGCGGCCAGCACACAATGAGCAGTTCTTC.